The 12 T cell receptor beta chains below were found in one sample sequenced in a study of blood T cells in healthy people across ages (dated by TCRdb to the mid-2010s). Libraries were made using 5' RACE. The data were produced on an Illumina HiSeq 2500. A second PCR of roughly 7 to 11 cycles was run with a J-beta primer mix and a sample-barcoded 5' primer. Using fastp trimming at Q25 and MiXCR clonotype assembly, TCRdb reanalyzed the public sequencing data and kept in-frame beta chains. Every distinct CDR3 protein forms one entry, paired with its most common genes and DNA. Within this sample are approximately 800,000 distinct CDR3 sequences, with just over 55% of them counted one time only. Roughly 24% of the sample is held by the ten biggest clonotypes. Sample: blood. These receptors were collected from a man in his forties in good health.

V and J are TRBV2 and TRBJ2-4; TRBD2 matches at 11 bases. The better agreement between TRBJ2-5 and the DNA end casts doubt on the J call. The CDR3 runs 17 residues. The germline V gene encodes CDR1 SNHLY and CDR2 FYNNEI. CDR3: CASSILLLAGDQETQYF. CDR3 DNA: TGTGCCAGCAGTATCCTTTTACTAGCGGGAGACCAAGAGACCCAGTACTTC.

The CDR3 DNA reads as TGTGCCAGCAGTAGACAGTTAGCCTACGAGCAGTACTTC. Its translation: CASSRQLAYEQYF. This chain connects TRBV6-1 to TRBJ2-7; D is possibly TRBD1 (5 bases). CDR3 size: 13 residues. Germline-derived CDR1 and CDR2 are MNHNS and SASEGT. V was trimmed by 5 bases and J by 2 bases, leaving 10 bases between them.

The chain combines TRBV4-1 with TRBJ2-1, with TRBD2 matching over 8 bases. The J segment lost 1 base and the V segment lost 3 bases, leaving 8 bases of the junction unmatched. The germline V gene has CDR1 MGHRA and CDR2 YSYEKL. CDR3 length: 17 amino acids. CDR3 sequence (DNA): TGCGCCAGCAGCCAGGGCTGGACGGGAGGGTCCTACAATGAGCAGTTCTTC. It codes for CASSQGWTGGSYNEQFF.

This chain connects TRBV20-1 to TRBJ1-4, with 7 bases identical to TRBD1. Germline loops: CDR1 DFQATT, CDR2 SNEGSKA (reference sequence). The CDR3 loop spans 13 amino acids. The J segment lost 8 bases and the V segment lost 6 bases, leaving 9 bases of the junction unmatched. The CDR3 reads CSAPTGAREKLFF. The CDR3 nucleotides read TGCAGTGCACCCACAGGGGCAAGGGAAAAACTGTTTTTT.

V usage is TRBV6-5 and J usage is TRBJ2-3, with D perhaps matching TRBD2 (6 bases). Germline loops: CDR1 MNHEY, CDR2 SVGAGI. V lost 0 bases, J lost 5 bases, and 18 bases lay in between. This CDR3 is built from 17 residues. The CDR3 loop is CASSYSWASLGGDTQYF. CDR3 DNA: TGTGCCAGCAGTTACTCCTGGGCCTCTCTGGGGGGAGATACGCAGTATTTT.

This clonotype occurred once. The chain carries TRBV5-1 and TRBJ2-5; D is perhaps TRBD1 or TRBD2 (6 bases each). Trimming cost V 4 bases and J 2 bases, with 12 bases left between them. Germline V gene data show CDR1 as SGHRS and CDR2 as YFSETQ. CDR3 length: 14 amino acids. The CDR3 bases are TGCGCCAGCAGCAATCAGGGGAGGCAAGAGACCCAGTACTTC. Its protein product is CASSNQGRQETQYF.

V gene TRBV4-1 combines with J gene TRBJ2-1; D remains unclear. The V gene lost 3 bases and the J gene lost 8 bases, with 8 bases spanning the gap. The germline CDR1 and CDR2 sequences are MGHRA and YSYEKL. The CDR3 has 12 residues. The DNA of the CDR3 is TGCGCCAGCAGCCAGGGCCTGGATGAGCAGTTCTTC. Protein product: CASSQGLDEQFF.

This chain joins TRBV12-3 or TRBV12-4 and TRBJ1-5; D ambiguous. CDR3 length equals 13 residues. V gave up 8 bases and J gave up 1 base, with 9 bases separating them. The CDR3 DNA is TGTGCCAGCTGCCGGATGAGCAATCAGCCCCAGCATTTT. Amino acid sequence: CASCRMSNQPQHF.

With regard to this clonotype: Since a much larger clone is just one base distant, this may be a read error. CDR3 DNA: TGTGCCAGCAGTTACGGGAGAGAAGTGGGCGAGCAGTACTTC. Translation: CASSYGREVGEQYF. J is TRBJ2-4 and V is TRBV6-2 or TRBV6-3; possibly TRBD2 for D (5 bases). With the DNA end fitting TRBJ2-7 better, the J assignment may be wrong. Germline V gene data show CDR1 as MNHEY and CDR2 as SVGEGT. This CDR3 spans 14 amino acids.

V usage is TRBV12-5 and J usage is TRBJ2-5; TRBD1 matches at 9 bases. CDR3 length: 20 residues. The trim removed 4 bases at V and 0 bases at J, leaving 18 bases unmatched. Germline V CDR1 and CDR2: LGHNT, FRNRAP. CDR3 in DNA: TGTGCTAGTGGTTCCGCCCCTACAGGGGGCCTCAATCAGTACCAAGAGACCCAGTACTTC. Translating gives CASGSAPTGGLNQYQETQYF.

DNA of the CDR3: TGTGCCAGCAGCTCCATTGGGGCGCTCGGTGAAAAACTGTTTTTT. Protein product: CASSSIGALGEKLFF. The chain employs TRBV14 and TRBJ1-4, with D perhaps matching TRBD1 (5 bases). The V and J ends lost 5 bases and 7 bases respectively, with 17 bases between them. The CDR3 is made up of 15 amino acids. Per the germline V gene, CDR1 is SGHDN and CDR2 is FVKESK.

This clonotype was counted only a few times. This chain connects TRBV6-5 to TRBJ1-4; D call uncertain. The CDR3 is 12 residues long. V was pared by 6 bases and J by 7 bases, with 9 bases between. Per germline, CDR1 MNHEY and CDR2 SVGAGI. The CDR3 here is CASSNPREKLFF. The CDR3 coding sequence is TGTGCCAGCAGCAACCCGCGTGAAAAACTGTTTTTT.